The next 15 T cell receptor beta chains were all read from a single sample in a study of T cell clonality in common variable immunodeficiency. Their antigens are not known. Study-wide results and limits: In common variable immunodeficiency, TCR beta chains reportedly carried fewer deletions and N-nucleotide insertions.

This table comes from immunoSEQ multiplex PCR, and its TCRdb copy is limited to in-frame clones, with some not included. The sample offers around 42,000 clones and no singletons, the top ten holding 6%. Sequencing was done on a sample of peripheral blood mononuclear cells. The receptor source for this set is a human donor with common variable immunodeficiency.

This clone was observed at least ten times. Sequencing ends 3 residues short of the CDR3 end; the germline J gene provides the rest. The chain carries TRBV18 and TRBJ1-1, with 11 nucleotides matching TRBD1. In germline, CDR1 is KGHSH, CDR2 LQKENI. With V trimmed by 3 bases and J by 4 bases, 4 bases remained unmatched. The CDR3 has 15 residues. The CDR3 loop reads CASSPRDRGITEAFF. The sequenced CDR3 bases are TGTGCCAGCTCACCTAGGGACAGGGGGATCACTGAA.

To note about this clone: The missing CDR3 end, 3 residues past where the read stops, is filled in from the germline J gene. The chain has TRBV7-2 and TRBJ2-4; 10 positions match TRBD1. This CDR3 comprises 15 residues. Germline lookup yields CDR1 SGHTA and CDR2 FQGNSA. The ends lost 4 bases at V and 9 bases at J; junction bases unmatched: 9. CDR3 sequence: CASSSSRTGGSIQYF. CDR3 DNA (partial): TGTGCCAGCAGCTCTTCTCGGACAGGGGGAAGCATT.

This clone was seen repeatedly, ten times or more. From the germline J gene comes the end of the CDR3, since the read stops 3 residues before it. The gene calls are TRBV18 and TRBJ2-1, with 7 bases lining up with TRBD2. With V trimmed by 6 bases and J by 0 bases, 17 bases remained unmatched. Germline V gene lookup returns CDR1 KGHSH and CDR2 LQKENI. This CDR3 spans 19 amino acids. The chain's CDR3 is CASSLSGLVRALSYNEQFF. CDR3 DNA, as far as it was read: TGTGCCAGCTCCCTAAGTGGACTAGTCAGGGCTCTCTCCTACAATGAG.

As to this clone: Read data end 3 residues before the CDR3 end; the end is taken from the germline J gene. The chain joins TRBV7-8 to TRBJ2-5, with 9 bases fitting TRBD1. V was pared by 8 bases and J by 3 bases, with 10 bases of the junction left unmatched. The CDR3 loop spans 15 amino acids. The germline V gene has CDR1 SGHVS and CDR2 FQNEAQ. CDR3 DNA, as far as it was read: TGTGCCAGCGGCAAGACCGGGACAGGGAAAGAGACC. Translation gives CASGKTGTGKET. The CDR3 in its entirety is CASGKTGTGKETQYF.

This clone was observed many times. The part of the CDR3 DNA that was read is TGCAGCGTTGCAAGCCAGGGGTCTGAA. Protein product: CSVASQGSE. The CDR3, in full, reads CSVASQGSEAFF. The rearrangement uses TRBV29-1 and TRBJ1-1, with D possibly being TRBD1 (6 bases). The read terminates 3 residues ahead of where the CDR3 ends, so the germline J gene completes it. Trimming took 4 bases from V and 6 from J, leaving 12 bases between them. Germline assignment: CDR1 SQVTM and CDR2 ANQGSEA. CDR3 length: 12 amino acids.

This clone was observed a few times. The read finishes 3 residues shy of the CDR3 end, and the germline J gene is used to complete it. The genes are TRBV6-1 and TRBJ2-7, with TRBD2 as a possible D gene (5 bases). V was pared by 5 bases and J by 2 bases, with 13 bases between. Germline V gene lookup returns CDR1 MNHNS and CDR2 SASEGT. The CDR3 totals 14 residues. The CDR3 reads CASSQGPGAYEQYF. The DNA read from the CDR3 is TGTGCCAGCAGTCAAGGGCCCGGGGCCTACGAG.

This clone occurred many times. The observed sequence ends 3 residues before the CDR3 terminus, with the missing tail filled in from the germline J gene. J is TRBJ2-5 and V is TRBV14; D perhaps matches TRBD2 (6 bases). Per the germline V gene, CDR1 is SGHDN and CDR2 is FVKESK. V lost 5 bases and J 7 bases, leaving 23 bases between the germline ends. CDR3 length: 16 residues. The covered CDR3 bases are TGTGCCAGCAGCGCCTCTGGCGGGGCGCTCGAGGCGACC. This translates into CASSASGGALEAT. The complete CDR3 protein is CASSASGGALEATQYF.

This clone was seen at least ten times. The CDR3 loop is CASSLSGKPPYEQYF. CDR3 DNA (partial): TGTGCCAGCAGTCTAAGCGGGAAACCCCCCTACGAG. The J gene is TRBJ2-7, the V gene TRBV14; 7 nucleotides align to TRBD2. The CDR3 end falls 3 residues outside the read, so it is completed with the germline J gene. The CDR3 runs to 15 residues. The V gene end was trimmed by 6 bases and the J gene end by 2 bases; junction bases not matched to a gene: 10. Germline V gene lookup returns CDR1 SGHDN and CDR2 FVKESK. The whole variable domain, remainder taken from reference TRBV14 and TRBJ2-7, is EAGVTQFPSHSVIEKGQTVTLRCDPISGHDNLYWYRRVMGKEIKFLLHFVKESKQDESGMPNNRFLAERTGGTYSTLKVQPAELEDSGVYFCASSLSGKPPYEQYFGPGTRLTVT.

Remarks on this clone: The read stops 3 residues short of the end of the CDR3; the missing end is completed from the germline J gene. The chain links TRBV7-8 to TRBJ2-3; tentative D call: TRBD2 (5 bases). V lost 5 bases, J lost 1 base, and 19 bases lay in between. Germline lookup yields CDR1 SGHVS and CDR2 FQNEAQ. The CDR3 is made up of 17 amino acids. This CDR3 reads CASSLGGSARRTDTQYF. The covered CDR3 bases are TGTGCCAGCAGCCTAGGCGGGTCTGCGCGGCGCACAGATACG.

By share, this clone ranks as medium-sized (0.01 to 0.1%). The CDR3 goes on 3 residues after the read ends, and that part is filled in from the germline J gene. The rearrangement joins TRBV5-5 to TRBJ2-2; the match to TRBD1 covers 8 bases. In germline, CDR1 is SGHKS, CDR2 YYEKEE (reference sequence). This CDR3 region has 15 residues. V shed 4 bases and J 2 bases; nucleotides not matched to a gene: 4. CDR3 DNA (partial): TGTGCCAGCAGCGTGACAGGGGTTAACACCGGGGAG. Encoded protein: CASSVTGVNTGE. The entire CDR3 reads CASSVTGVNTGELFF.

This clone appeared many times. The read finishes 3 residues shy of the CDR3 end, and the germline J gene is used to complete it. The genes are TRBV6-2 or TRBV6-3 and TRBJ1-5; no definite D call. The CDR3 is made up of 14 amino acids. CDR1 and CDR2 (germline): MNHEY, SVGEGT. Trimming stripped 2 bases from V and 3 bases from J, with 8 bases between. The CDR3 bases that were read are TGTGCCAGCAGTTACGGCACAGACAATCAGCCC. It codes for CASSYGTDNQP. The full CDR3 protein reads CASSYGTDNQPQHF.

This clone was counted at least ten times. CDR3 sequence reads: CAWSRADRFGTEAFF. Partial CDR3 DNA: TGTGCCTGGAGTCGTGCCGACCGATTCGGGACTGAA. The rearrangement uses TRBV30 and TRBJ1-1; D unclear. The CDR3 end falls 3 residues outside the read, so it is completed with the germline J gene. V lost 2 bases and J 5 bases, leaving 18 bases between the germline ends. There are 15 residues in the CDR3. Germline V gene data show CDR1 as GTSNPN and CDR2 as SVGIG (reference sequence). Drawing the rest from reference TRBV30 and TRBJ1-1, the complete variable domain is SQTIHQWPATLVQPVGSPLSLECTVEGTSNPNLYWYRQAAGRGLQLLFYSVGIGQISSEVPQNLSASRPQDRQFILSSKKLLLSDSGFYLCAWSRADRFGTEAFFGQGTRLTVV.

This clone was observed a few times. The read gets to within 3 residues of the CDR3 end, and the germline J gene fills in the rest. The chain recombines TRBV6-2 or TRBV6-3 with TRBJ2-3; 9 nucleotides match TRBD2. Germline V gene sequence: CDR1 MNHEY, CDR2 SVGEGT. The CDR3 runs to 14 residues. The part of the CDR3 DNA that was read is TGTGCCAGCAGAAGACTAGCGGCACAAGGAACG. This translates into CASRRLAAQGT. The full CDR3 protein reads CASRRLAAQGTQYF.

This clone has more than one count but fewer than ten. The CDR3 extends 3 residues past the end of the read, so its final part is completed from the germline J gene. The genes are TRBV19 and TRBJ2-5; D is ambiguous. Trimming left V 5 bases short and J 7 bases short, with 14 bases between. Germline V gene data show CDR1 as LNHDA and CDR2 as SQIVND (reference sequence). This CDR3 spans 13 amino acids. CDR3 sequence: CASSPAPKGTQYF. CDR3 bases read: TGTGCCAGTAGTCCAGCCCCGAAGGGGACC.

This clone was counted only a few times. The read stops 3 residues short of the end of the CDR3; the missing end is completed from the germline J gene. The V call is TRBV5-6, the J call TRBJ2-5, with 7 nucleotides matching TRBD1. This CDR3 is 15 amino acids long. Per the germline V gene, CDR1 is SGHDT and CDR2 is YYEEEE. The junction had 7 bases not matched to a gene; V was cut back by 3 bases and J by 2 bases. This CDR3 reads CASSWRLTGQETQYF. The sequenced CDR3 bases are TGTGCCAGCAGCTGGAGATTGACAGGGCAAGAGACC. Based on the CDR3 plus reference TRBV5-6 and TRBJ2-5, the full variable domain is DAGVTQSPTHLIKTRGQQVTLRCSPKSGHDTVSWYQQALGQGPQFIFQYYEEEERQRGNFPDRFSGHQFPNYSSELNVNALLLGDSALYLCASSWRLTGQETQYFGPGTRLLVL.